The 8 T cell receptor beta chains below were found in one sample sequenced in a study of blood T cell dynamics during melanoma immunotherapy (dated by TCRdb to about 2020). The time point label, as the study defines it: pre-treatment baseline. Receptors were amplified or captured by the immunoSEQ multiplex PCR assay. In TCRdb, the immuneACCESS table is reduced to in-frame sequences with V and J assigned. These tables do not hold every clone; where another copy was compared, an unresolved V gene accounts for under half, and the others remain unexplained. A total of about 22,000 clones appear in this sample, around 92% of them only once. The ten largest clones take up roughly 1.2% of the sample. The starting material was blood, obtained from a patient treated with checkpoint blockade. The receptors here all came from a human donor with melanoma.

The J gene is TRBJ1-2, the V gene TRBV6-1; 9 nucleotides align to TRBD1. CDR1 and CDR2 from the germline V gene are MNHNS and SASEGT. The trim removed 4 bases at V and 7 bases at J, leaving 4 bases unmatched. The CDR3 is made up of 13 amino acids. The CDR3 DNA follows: TGTGCCAGCAGTGCACGGACAGGGGTTGGCTACACCTTC. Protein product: CASSARTGVGYTF.

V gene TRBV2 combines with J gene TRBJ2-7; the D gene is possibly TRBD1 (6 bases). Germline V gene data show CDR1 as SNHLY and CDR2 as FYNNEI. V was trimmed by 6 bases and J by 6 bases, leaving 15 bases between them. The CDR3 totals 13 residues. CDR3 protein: CASSLQGLGEQYF. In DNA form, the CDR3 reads TGTGCCAGCAGCCTACAGGGATTGGGCGAGCAGTACTTC.

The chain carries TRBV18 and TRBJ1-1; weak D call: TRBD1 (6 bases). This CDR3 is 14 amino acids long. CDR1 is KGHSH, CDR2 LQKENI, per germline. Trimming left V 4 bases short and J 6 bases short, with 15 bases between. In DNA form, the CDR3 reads TGTGCCAGCTCACTCGGGACAAGCGTCGCTGAAGCTTTCTTT. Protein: CASSLGTSVAEAFF. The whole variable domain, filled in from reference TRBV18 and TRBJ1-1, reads NAGVMQNPRHLVRRRGQEARLRCSPMKGHSHVYWYRQLPEEGLKFMVYLQKENIIDESGMPKERFSAEFPKEGPSILRIQQVVRGDSAAYFCASSLGTSVAEAFFGQGTRLTVV.

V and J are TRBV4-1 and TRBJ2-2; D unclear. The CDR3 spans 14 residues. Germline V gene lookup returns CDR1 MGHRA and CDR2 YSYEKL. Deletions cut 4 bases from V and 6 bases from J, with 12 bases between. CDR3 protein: CASSPTSRAGELFF. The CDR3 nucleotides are TGCGCCAGCAGCCCGACCAGCCGGGCCGGGGAGCTGTTTTTT.

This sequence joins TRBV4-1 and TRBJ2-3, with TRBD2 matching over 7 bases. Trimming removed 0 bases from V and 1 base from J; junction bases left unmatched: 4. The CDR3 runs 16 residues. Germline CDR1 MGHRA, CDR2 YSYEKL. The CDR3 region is CASSQDGGRGTDTQYF. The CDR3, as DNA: TGCGCCAGCAGCCAAGATGGCGGGAGAGGCACAGATACGCAGTATTTT.

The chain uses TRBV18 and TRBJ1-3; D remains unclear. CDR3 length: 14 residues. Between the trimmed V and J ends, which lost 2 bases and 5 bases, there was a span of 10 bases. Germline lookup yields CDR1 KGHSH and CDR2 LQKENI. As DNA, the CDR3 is TGTGCCAGCTCACCAAATCCAGCCAGAAACACCATATATTTT. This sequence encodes CASSPNPARNTIYF.

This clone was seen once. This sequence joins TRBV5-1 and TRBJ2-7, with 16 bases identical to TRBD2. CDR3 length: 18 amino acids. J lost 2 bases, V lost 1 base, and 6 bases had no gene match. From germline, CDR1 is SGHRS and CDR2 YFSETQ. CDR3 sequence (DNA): TGCGCCAGCAGCTTGAGTGGGACTAGCGGGAGGGTGACCTACGAGCAGTACTTC. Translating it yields CASSLSGTSGRVTYEQYF. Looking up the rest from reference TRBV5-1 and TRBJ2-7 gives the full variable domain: KAGVTQTPRYLIKTRGQQVTLSCSPISGHRSVSWYQQTPGQGLQFLFEYFSETQRNKGNFPGRFSGRQFSNSRSEMNVSTLELGDSALYLCASSLSGTSGRVTYEQYFGPGTRLTVT.

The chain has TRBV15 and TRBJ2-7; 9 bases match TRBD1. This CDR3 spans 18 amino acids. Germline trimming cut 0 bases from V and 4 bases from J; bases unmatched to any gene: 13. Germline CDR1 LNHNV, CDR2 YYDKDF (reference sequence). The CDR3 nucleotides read TGTGCCACCAGCAGAGATTTGGTAGGAGGACAGGGGTTTTACGAGCAGTACTTC. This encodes CATSRDLVGGQGFYEQYF.